This TCR beta chain was sequenced for a study of T cells after yellow fever vaccination. Study context: SMART-Seq v4 Ultra Low Input served to prepare low-cell-number fractions. General study points: Highly abundant clonotypes carried over from the bulk population could end up in FACS-sorted repertoires as contaminants. Reappearing after the booster were most of the clones from primary vaccination (roughly 95% CD4, approximately 86% CD8).

The table lists this clonotype with a few counts. Its antigen is unidentified. Generation of TCR cDNA used 5'RACE template switching (which added a universal primer site and UMIs). TCRdb re-analysed the 5' RACE reads in MiXCR, keeping a single row per CDR3 protein. In the table there are a few hundred thousand distinct CDR3 sequences, around 16% of which are singletons. Sample: PBMCs, taken 5 days after the first yellow fever vaccination. The receptor was isolated from a man aged 18 to 29 who received the YFV17D yellow fever vaccine.

The chain's CDR3 is CASSIVGGQSMNTEAFF. For the CDR3, the DNA is TGTGCCAGTAGTATAGTTGGCGGACAGTCCATGAACACTGAAGCTTTCTTT. The gene calls are TRBV19 and TRBJ1-1, with a possible D match to TRBD1 (6 bases). V lost 1 base to trimming and J lost 0 bases, with 15 bases between them. Looked up from germline, CDR1 is LNHDA and CDR2 is SQIVND (reference sequence). CDR3 length: 17 amino acids.